This TCR beta chain was captured by sequencing in a study of CD8+ T cells in alopecia areata. Study outcomes and limitations: Among the cells sequenced in scalp samples are also the resident alphabeta T cells of normal skin. Affected scalp, especially in alopecia totalis/universalis, had a higher clonality than normal scalp did. Scalp clonality decreased significantly with tofacitinib, and so did expanded CD8+ clones among the top 100.

Germline-derived CDR1 and CDR2 are ENHRY and SYGVKD. The V gene end was trimmed by 5 bases and the J gene end by 4 bases; junction bases not matched to a gene: 5. The CDR3 length is 14 residues. This clone has only a few counts. Its cognate antigen is unknown. This sample's treatment: oral pan-JAK inhibitor, 5-10 mg twice daily. CD4+ and CD8+ T cells were sorted from PBMCs. Reverse transcribed after extraction, RNA yielded cDNA as the sequencing template. Sequenced by immunoSEQ multiplex PCR; TCRdb stores in-frame clones only, minus some. The data show around 200,000 clones, with under 70% seen just once and more than 3.5% held by the top ten.

The TCR was taken from a human donor with alopecia areata. J is TRBJ1-2 and V is TRBV10-3; TRBD1 agrees at 9 bases. Sequenced here: CD4+ T cells sorted from blood, sampled at week 4, from a patient treated with tofacitinib. CDR3 in DNA: TGTGCCATCAGTTCGACAGGGGGGCTCTATGGCTACACCTTC. Its protein is CAISSTGGLYGYTF.